The 21 T cell receptor beta chains reported below all come from one sample, sequenced in a study of shared clonotypes between healthy human individuals. Using immunoSEQ multiplex PCR, the repertoire was profiled, and TCRdb retains in-frame clones only, with some absent. The data show a few million clones, over 85% seen once. CD45RO-negative, CCR7-positively selected cells formed the naive CD8 fraction, excluding terminally differentiated effector memory CD45RA+ cells. What was sequenced was naive CD8+ T cells from PBMCs. Receptors were obtained from a man aged 18 to 35 in good health. Some clones in this sample may be carry-over from other donors' samples.

The V call is TRBV28, the J call TRBJ2-3; D is perhaps TRBD2 (6 bases). The CDR3 runs to 18 residues. V dropped 6 bases and J dropped 0 bases, with 22 bases sitting between them. Looked up from germline, CDR1 is MDHEN and CDR2 is SYDVKM. The CDR3 nucleotides read TGTGCCAGCAGCCTGGAAGGGTGGCGGGATGGCAGCACAGATACGCAGTATTTT. Translation gives CASSLEGWRDGSTDTQYF.

The CDR3 DNA reads TGTGCCAGCAGCCAATCTGTAGGCCCATACACTGAAGCTTTCTTT. Its protein product is CASSQSVGPYTEAFF. The chain joins TRBV16 to TRBJ1-1; D gene ambiguous. Looked up from germline, CDR1 is KGHSY and CDR2 is FQNENV. CDR3 length equals 15 residues. Trimming shortened V by 0 bases and J by 3 bases, and 11 bases separated the two germline ends.

The CDR3, as DNA: TGTGCCAGCAGCGTAGTTGGACAGGGGGCCGCCGGGGAGCTGTTTTTT. Protein: CASSVVGQGAAGELFF. J is TRBJ2-2 and V is TRBV9; 11 bases fit TRBD1. This CDR3 contains 16 residues. Germline assignment: CDR1 SGDLS and CDR2 YYNGEE. V lost 0 bases to trimming and J lost 6 bases; unmatched junction nucleotides: 4.

V is TRBV9 and J is TRBJ1-3; TRBD1 might be the D (6 bases). The germline gives CDR1 SGDLS, CDR2 YYNGEE. The CDR3 covers 17 residues. Trimming stripped 4 bases from V and 0 bases from J, with 17 bases between. CDR3 bases: TGTGCCAGCAGCTCTAACTACAGGGAAATCTCTGGAAACACCATATATTTT. The encoded protein is CASSSNYREISGNTIYF. Based on the CDR3 plus reference TRBV9 and TRBJ1-3, the full variable domain is DSGVTQTPKHLITATGQRVTLRCSPRSGDLSVYWYQQSLDQGLQFLIQYYNGEERAKGNILERFSAQQFPDLHSELNLSSLELGDSALYFCASSSNYREISGNTIYFGEGSWLTVV.

The V call is TRBV10-1, the J call TRBJ1-5; 8 nucleotides match TRBD1. The CDR3 totals 15 residues. The junction had 12 bases not matched to a gene; V was cut back by 11 bases and J by 3 bases. The V gene's germline CDR1 is WNHNN and CDR2 SYGVQD (reference sequence). The CDR3 protein is CAGKTGGRPNQPQHF. In nucleotides, the CDR3 is TGCGCCGGTAAAACAGGGGGAAGACCCAATCAGCCCCAGCATTTT.

CDR3 nucleotide sequence: TGTGCCAGCAGCGTAGGTGGACAGGAAAATGAAAAACTGTTTTTT. As protein: CASSVGGQENEKLFF. The chain is built from TRBV9 and TRBJ1-4; TRBD1 aligns across 7 bases. Germline V gene lookup returns CDR1 SGDLS and CDR2 YYNGEE. CDR3 size: 15 residues. Unmatched junction bases numbered 4, after V lost 0 bases and J lost 5 bases.

In its sample, this clone was seen once. The chain couples TRBV2 to TRBJ1-3, with unresolved D. The CDR3 totals 15 residues. Germline values: CDR1 SNHLY, CDR2 FYNNEI. The ends were cut back, 3 bases at V and 0 bases at J, with 9 bases in the middle. CDR3 sequence (DNA): TGTGCCAGCAGTGAGTGGGCCGTCTCTGGAAACACCATATATTTT. This translates into CASSEWAVSGNTIYF.

The rearrangement uses TRBV27 and TRBJ1-1; D call uncertain. Germline CDR1 is MNHEY and CDR2 is SMNVEV (reference sequence). The CDR3 runs to 13 residues. V shed 4 bases and J shed 8 bases, with 14 bases lying between them. The CDR3 protein is CASSWTPTGEAFF. As DNA, the CDR3 is TGTGCCAGCAGTTGGACGCCCACGGGGGAAGCTTTCTTT.

This rearrangement joins TRBV9 to TRBJ2-1; TRBD2 matches 9 bases. The CDR3 totals 14 residues. V shed 3 bases, J shed 5 bases, and the junction held 3 bases outside the gene matches. Germline-derived CDR1 and CDR2 are SGDLS and YYNGEE. CDR3 residues: CASSGAGGHNEQFF. In nucleotides, the CDR3 is TGTGCCAGCAGCGGGGCGGGAGGGCACAATGAGCAGTTCTTC.

The chain has TRBV28 and TRBJ2-7; D remains unclear. V was clipped by 1 base and J by 0 bases, with 10 bases between them. CDR1 is MDHEN and CDR2 is SYDVKM in the germline V gene. CDR3 size: 15 residues. The CDR3: CASSLSLLSSYEQYF. CDR3 in DNA: TGTGCCAGCAGTTTATCGCTTCTTTCCTCCTACGAGCAGTACTTC.

V usage is TRBV5-8 and J usage is TRBJ2-5; D is perhaps TRBD1 (5 bases). Per the germline V gene, CDR1 is SGHTS and CDR2 is YDEGEE. V shed 3 bases and J shed 3 bases, with 15 bases lying between them. The CDR3 length is 15 residues. The CDR3: CASSWLAGKKETQYF. The CDR3 DNA sequence: TGTGCCAGCAGCTGGCTGGCAGGGAAGAAAGAGACCCAGTACTTC.

J is TRBJ2-3 and V is TRBV5-4, with TRBD1 matching over 9 bases. The CDR3 length is 18 residues. Germline V gene lookup returns CDR1 SGHNT and CDR2 YYREEE (reference sequence). V was clipped by 5 bases and J by 1 base; unmatched bases: 14. The CDR3 loop reads CASRPGTGTIFGTDTQYF. CDR3 in DNA: TGTGCCAGCAGACCTGGGACAGGGACTATTTTCGGCACAGATACGCAGTATTTT. Full variable domain (outside the CDR3, taken from reference TRBV5-4 and TRBJ2-3): ETGVTQSPTHLIKTRGQQVTLRCSSQSGHNTVSWYQQALGQGPQFIFQYYREEENGRGNFPPRFSGLQFPNYSSELNVNALELDDSALYLCASRPGTGTIFGTDTQYFGPGTRLTVL.

The CDR3 here is CATSKDSGRTYEQYF. The CDR3 bases are TGTGCCACCAGCAAGGATAGCGGGAGGACCTACGAGCAGTACTTC. This sequence joins TRBV15 and TRBJ2-7; 10 nucleotides align to TRBD2. The CDR3 runs 15 residues. CDR1 LNHNV and CDR2 YYDKDF come from the germline V gene (reference sequence). With 4 bases clipped from V and 2 bases from J, the junction kept 5 bases outside the gene matches. The full variable domain, in which reference TRBV15 and TRBJ2-7 provide the parts outside the CDR3, is DAMVIQNPRYQVTQFGKPVTLSCSQTLNHNVMYWYQQKSSQAPKLLFHYYDKDFNNEADTPDNFQSRRPNTSFCFLDIRSPGLGDTAMYLCATSKDSGRTYEQYFGPGTRLTVT.

The chain is built from TRBV7-9 and TRBJ2-1; D tentatively fits TRBD1 or TRBD2 (6 bases each). The V gene's germline CDR1 is SEHNR and CDR2 FQNEAQ (reference sequence). The CDR3 totals 15 residues. Trimming removed 4 bases at V and 8 bases at J, with 18 bases between. CDR3 amino acids: CASSSAYREVDEQFF. For the CDR3, the DNA is TGTGCCAGCAGCTCGGCTTACAGGGAGGTGGATGAGCAGTTCTTC. The full variable domain, in which reference TRBV7-9 and TRBJ2-1 provide the parts outside the CDR3, is DTGVSQNPRHKITKRGQNVTFRCDPISEHNRLYWYRQTLGQGPEFLTYFQNEAQLEKSRLLSDRFSAERPKGSFSTLEIQRTEQGDSAMYLCASSSAYREVDEQFFGPGTRLTVL.

This chain uses TRBV5-8 with TRBJ2-7; no clear D gene. Trimming cost V 2 bases and J 3 bases, with 9 bases left between them. This CDR3 contains 13 residues. The germline V gene has CDR1 SGHTS and CDR2 YDEGEE. The CDR3 DNA sequence: TGTGCCAGCAGCTTAAGACGGAGCTACGAGCAGTACTTC. Translating gives CASSLRRSYEQYF.

The chain uses TRBV14 and TRBJ2-7; maybe TRBD2 (5 bases). The ends were cut back, 4 bases at V and 6 bases at J, with 13 bases in the middle. The CDR3 is 13 residues long. Germline lookup yields CDR1 SGHDN and CDR2 FVKESK. In nucleotides, the CDR3 is TGTGCCAGCAGCCGGTACACGGGGAGCGAGCAGTACTTC. Its translation is CASSRYTGSEQYF.

This chain uses TRBV19 with TRBJ2-7; 8 bases fit TRBD2. V trimming: 5 bases; J trimming: 3 bases; junction bases outside the gene matches: 6. Germline V gene data show CDR1 as LNHDA and CDR2 as SQIVND (reference sequence). This CDR3 has 14 amino acids. CDR3 DNA sequence: TGTGCCAGTAGTCCCCGGGGGGGCGTCTACGAGCAGTACTTC. Translating gives CASSPRGGVYEQYF.

This rearrangement joins TRBV5-1 to TRBJ2-2; 9 bases map to TRBD1. This CDR3 spans 16 amino acids. Germline V gene lookup returns CDR1 SGHRS and CDR2 YFSETQ. V was clipped by 4 bases and J by 4 bases; unmatched bases: 8. DNA of the CDR3: TGCGCCAGCAGCCCGACAGGGGGAACTAGCACCGGGGAGCTGTTTTTT. Translated: CASSPTGGTSTGELFF.

This chain links TRBV10-3 with TRBJ1-6; no definite D call. Trimming removed 6 bases from V and 6 bases from J, with 15 bases in between. Germline values: CDR1 ENHRY, CDR2 SYGVKD. The CDR3 length is 15 residues. In DNA form, the CDR3 reads TGTGCCATCAGGAGCTCCAGTATTGGTAATTCACCCCTCCACTTT. As protein: CAIRSSSIGNSPLHF.

For the CDR3, the DNA is TGTGCCAGCAGCCAAGAGACTAGCGGGATCACAGATACGCAGTATTTT. As protein: CASSQETSGITDTQYF. The chain recombines TRBV4-2 with TRBJ2-3; 11 bases agree with TRBD2. This CDR3 has 16 amino acids. Germline V gene sequence: CDR1 LGHNA, CDR2 YNFKEQ. The junction had 1 base not matched to a gene; V was cut back by 0 bases and J by 2 bases.

The chain combines TRBV28 with TRBJ1-5; perhaps TRBD1 as D (5 bases). This CDR3 contains 15 residues. The germline gives CDR1 MDHEN, CDR2 SYDVKM. V lost 7 bases to trimming and J lost 6 bases, with 19 bases between them. DNA of the CDR3: TGTGCCAGCATCCCATCGGGGGGGAGAACTCAGCCCCAGCATTTT. Protein product: CASIPSGGRTQPQHF.